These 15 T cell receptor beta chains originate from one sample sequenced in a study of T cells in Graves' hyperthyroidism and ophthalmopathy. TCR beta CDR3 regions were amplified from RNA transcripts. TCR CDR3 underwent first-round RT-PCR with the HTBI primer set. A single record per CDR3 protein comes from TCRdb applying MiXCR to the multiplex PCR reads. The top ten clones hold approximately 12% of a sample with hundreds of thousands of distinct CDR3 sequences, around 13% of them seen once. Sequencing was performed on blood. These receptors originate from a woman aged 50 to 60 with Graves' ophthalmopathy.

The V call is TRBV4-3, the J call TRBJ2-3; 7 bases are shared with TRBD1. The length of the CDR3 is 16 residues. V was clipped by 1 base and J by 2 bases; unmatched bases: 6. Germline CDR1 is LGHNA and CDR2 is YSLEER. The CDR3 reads CASSQGRQGNTDTQYF. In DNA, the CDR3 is TGCGCCAGCAGCCAAGGAAGACAGGGAAACACAGATACGCAGTATTTT.

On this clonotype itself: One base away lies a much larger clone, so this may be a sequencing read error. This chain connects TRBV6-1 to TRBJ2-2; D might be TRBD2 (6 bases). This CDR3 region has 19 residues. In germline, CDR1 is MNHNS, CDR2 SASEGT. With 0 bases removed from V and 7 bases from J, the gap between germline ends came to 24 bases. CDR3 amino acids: CASSEALRRRRAIGGELFF. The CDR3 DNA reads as TGTGCCAGCAGTGAAGCGCTTCGGCGCAGGAGGGCCATAGGCGGGGAGCTGTTTTTT.

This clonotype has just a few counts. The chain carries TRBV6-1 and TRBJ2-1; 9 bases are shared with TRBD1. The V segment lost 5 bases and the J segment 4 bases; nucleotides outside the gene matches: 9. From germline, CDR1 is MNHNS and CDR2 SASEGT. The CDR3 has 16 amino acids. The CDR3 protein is CASSTSTGTGYNEQFF. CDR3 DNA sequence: TGTGCCAGCAGTACAAGCACCGGGACAGGGTACAATGAGCAGTTCTTC.

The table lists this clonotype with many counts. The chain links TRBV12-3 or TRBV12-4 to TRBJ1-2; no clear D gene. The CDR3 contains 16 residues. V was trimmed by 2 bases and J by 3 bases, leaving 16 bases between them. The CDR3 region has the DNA TGTGCCAGCAGTTTATCTCCGGGGAGAGTGGACTATGGCTACACCTTC. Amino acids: CASSLSPGRVDYGYTF.

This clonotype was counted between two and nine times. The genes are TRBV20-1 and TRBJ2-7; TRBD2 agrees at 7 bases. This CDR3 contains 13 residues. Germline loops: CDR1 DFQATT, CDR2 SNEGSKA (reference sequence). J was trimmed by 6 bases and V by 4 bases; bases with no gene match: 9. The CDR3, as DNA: TGCAGTGCTACTGAGGGGACTATCGCCGAGCAGTACTTC. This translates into CSATEGTIAEQYF.

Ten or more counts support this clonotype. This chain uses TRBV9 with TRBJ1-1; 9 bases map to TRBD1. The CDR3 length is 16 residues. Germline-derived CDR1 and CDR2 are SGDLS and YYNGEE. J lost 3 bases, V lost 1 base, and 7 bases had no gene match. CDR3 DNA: TGTGCCAGCAGCGTAACCGCGGGACAGGGTGACACTGAAGCTTTCTTT. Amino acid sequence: CASSVTAGQGDTEAFF.

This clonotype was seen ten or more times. The CDR3 reads CASSLDNQYNEQFF. CDR3 nucleotide sequence: TGTGCCAGCAGCTTAGATAACCAGTACAATGAGCAGTTCTTC. The chain uses TRBV11-3 and TRBJ2-1; no definite D call. In germline, CDR1 is SGHNT, CDR2 YENEEA. This CDR3 has 14 amino acids. Trimming pared 0 bases from V and 4 bases from J, leaving 7 bases between.

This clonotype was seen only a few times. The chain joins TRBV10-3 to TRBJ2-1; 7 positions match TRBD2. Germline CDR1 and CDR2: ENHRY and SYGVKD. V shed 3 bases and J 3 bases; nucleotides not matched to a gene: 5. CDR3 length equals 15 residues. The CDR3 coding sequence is TGTGCCATCAGTGAAAGTCTAGCGGACTACAATGAGCAGTTCTTC. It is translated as CAISESLADYNEQFF.

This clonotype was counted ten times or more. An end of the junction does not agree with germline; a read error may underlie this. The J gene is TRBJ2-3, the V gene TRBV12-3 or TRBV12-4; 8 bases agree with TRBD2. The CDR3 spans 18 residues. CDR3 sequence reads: CASSSTSGFGESTGTQYF. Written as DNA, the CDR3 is TGTGCCAGCAGTTCCACTAGCGGTTTCGGGGAGAGCACAGGTACGCAGTATTTT.

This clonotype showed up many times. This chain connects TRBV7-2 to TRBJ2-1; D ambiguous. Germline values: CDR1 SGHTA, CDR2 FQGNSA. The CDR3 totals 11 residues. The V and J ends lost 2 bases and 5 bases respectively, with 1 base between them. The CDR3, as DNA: TGTGCCAGCAGCTTAAACAATGAGCAGTTCTTC. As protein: CASSLNNEQFF.

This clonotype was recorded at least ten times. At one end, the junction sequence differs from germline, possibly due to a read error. In DNA form, the CDR3 reads TGTGCCAGCAGCTTAGACGGGACTAGCACAGATACGCAGTATTTT. This codes for CASSLDGTSTDTQYF. J is TRBJ2-3 and V is TRBV5-1, with D maybe TRBD2 (6 bases). CDR3 length equals 15 residues. Germline lookup yields CDR1 SGHRS and CDR2 YFSETQ.

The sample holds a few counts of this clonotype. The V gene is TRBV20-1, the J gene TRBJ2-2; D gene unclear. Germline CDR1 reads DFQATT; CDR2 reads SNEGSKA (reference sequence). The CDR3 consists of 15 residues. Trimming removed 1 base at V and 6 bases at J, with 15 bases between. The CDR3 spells CSARGLGMVSGELFF. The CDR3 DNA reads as TGCAGTGCTAGAGGTCTGGGTATGGTCTCCGGGGAGCTGTTTTTT.

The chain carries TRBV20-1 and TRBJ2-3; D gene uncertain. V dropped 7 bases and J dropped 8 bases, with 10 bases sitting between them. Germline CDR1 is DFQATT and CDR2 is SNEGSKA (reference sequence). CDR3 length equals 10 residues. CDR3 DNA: TGCAGTGGCGGAGTGGGTACGCAGTATTTT. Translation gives CSGGVGTQYF.

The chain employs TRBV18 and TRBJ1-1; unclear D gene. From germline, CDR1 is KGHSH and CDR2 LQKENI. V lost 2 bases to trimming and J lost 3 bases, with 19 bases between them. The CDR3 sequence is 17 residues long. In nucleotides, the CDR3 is TGTGCCAGCTCACCATCTAGTTTATGGCAGCTAGACACTGAAGCTTTCTTT. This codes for CASSPSSLWQLDTEAFF.

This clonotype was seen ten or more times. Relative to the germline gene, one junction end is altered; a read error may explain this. The CDR3 region is CASSYTGENGKLFF. DNA of the CDR3: TGTGCCAGCAGTTACACGGGAGAAAATGGAAAACTGTTTTTT. This chain uses TRBV6-5 with TRBJ1-4, with D hard to call. The CDR3 extends over 14 amino acids. The germline V gene encodes CDR1 MNHEY and CDR2 SVGAGI.